This T cell receptor beta chain was identified in a study of CD8 T cells in ankylosing spondylitis. This clonotype has a count of ten or more. MiXCR was run by TCRdb on the 5' RACE reads, yielding one entry per CDR3 protein. The sample holds about 240,000 distinct CDR3 sequences, around 9.2% seen once. V lost 0 bases and J 2 bases, leaving 7 bases between the germline ends. Germline V gene sequence: CDR1 SGHAT, CDR2 FQNNGV. The CDR3 is made up of 15 amino acids. This clonotype was sampled from a male donor with ankylosing spondylitis or in good health (not recorded which). This chain uses TRBV11-2 with TRBJ2-2; D is undetermined. Sequencing was done on a sample of blood, either unsorted or a sorted T cell fraction (not recorded which). The CDR3 sequence is CASSLDQVNTGELFF. The CDR3 DNA reads as TGTGCCAGCAGCTTAGATCAAGTTAACACCGGGGAGCTGTTTTTT. Variable domain in full (rest from reference TRBV11-2 and TRBJ2-2): EAGVAQSPRYKIIEKRQSVAFWCNPISGHATLYWYQQILGQGPKLLIQFQNNGVVDDSQLPKDRFSAERLKGVDSTLKIQPAKLEDSAVYLCASSLDQVNTGELFFGEGSRLTVL.